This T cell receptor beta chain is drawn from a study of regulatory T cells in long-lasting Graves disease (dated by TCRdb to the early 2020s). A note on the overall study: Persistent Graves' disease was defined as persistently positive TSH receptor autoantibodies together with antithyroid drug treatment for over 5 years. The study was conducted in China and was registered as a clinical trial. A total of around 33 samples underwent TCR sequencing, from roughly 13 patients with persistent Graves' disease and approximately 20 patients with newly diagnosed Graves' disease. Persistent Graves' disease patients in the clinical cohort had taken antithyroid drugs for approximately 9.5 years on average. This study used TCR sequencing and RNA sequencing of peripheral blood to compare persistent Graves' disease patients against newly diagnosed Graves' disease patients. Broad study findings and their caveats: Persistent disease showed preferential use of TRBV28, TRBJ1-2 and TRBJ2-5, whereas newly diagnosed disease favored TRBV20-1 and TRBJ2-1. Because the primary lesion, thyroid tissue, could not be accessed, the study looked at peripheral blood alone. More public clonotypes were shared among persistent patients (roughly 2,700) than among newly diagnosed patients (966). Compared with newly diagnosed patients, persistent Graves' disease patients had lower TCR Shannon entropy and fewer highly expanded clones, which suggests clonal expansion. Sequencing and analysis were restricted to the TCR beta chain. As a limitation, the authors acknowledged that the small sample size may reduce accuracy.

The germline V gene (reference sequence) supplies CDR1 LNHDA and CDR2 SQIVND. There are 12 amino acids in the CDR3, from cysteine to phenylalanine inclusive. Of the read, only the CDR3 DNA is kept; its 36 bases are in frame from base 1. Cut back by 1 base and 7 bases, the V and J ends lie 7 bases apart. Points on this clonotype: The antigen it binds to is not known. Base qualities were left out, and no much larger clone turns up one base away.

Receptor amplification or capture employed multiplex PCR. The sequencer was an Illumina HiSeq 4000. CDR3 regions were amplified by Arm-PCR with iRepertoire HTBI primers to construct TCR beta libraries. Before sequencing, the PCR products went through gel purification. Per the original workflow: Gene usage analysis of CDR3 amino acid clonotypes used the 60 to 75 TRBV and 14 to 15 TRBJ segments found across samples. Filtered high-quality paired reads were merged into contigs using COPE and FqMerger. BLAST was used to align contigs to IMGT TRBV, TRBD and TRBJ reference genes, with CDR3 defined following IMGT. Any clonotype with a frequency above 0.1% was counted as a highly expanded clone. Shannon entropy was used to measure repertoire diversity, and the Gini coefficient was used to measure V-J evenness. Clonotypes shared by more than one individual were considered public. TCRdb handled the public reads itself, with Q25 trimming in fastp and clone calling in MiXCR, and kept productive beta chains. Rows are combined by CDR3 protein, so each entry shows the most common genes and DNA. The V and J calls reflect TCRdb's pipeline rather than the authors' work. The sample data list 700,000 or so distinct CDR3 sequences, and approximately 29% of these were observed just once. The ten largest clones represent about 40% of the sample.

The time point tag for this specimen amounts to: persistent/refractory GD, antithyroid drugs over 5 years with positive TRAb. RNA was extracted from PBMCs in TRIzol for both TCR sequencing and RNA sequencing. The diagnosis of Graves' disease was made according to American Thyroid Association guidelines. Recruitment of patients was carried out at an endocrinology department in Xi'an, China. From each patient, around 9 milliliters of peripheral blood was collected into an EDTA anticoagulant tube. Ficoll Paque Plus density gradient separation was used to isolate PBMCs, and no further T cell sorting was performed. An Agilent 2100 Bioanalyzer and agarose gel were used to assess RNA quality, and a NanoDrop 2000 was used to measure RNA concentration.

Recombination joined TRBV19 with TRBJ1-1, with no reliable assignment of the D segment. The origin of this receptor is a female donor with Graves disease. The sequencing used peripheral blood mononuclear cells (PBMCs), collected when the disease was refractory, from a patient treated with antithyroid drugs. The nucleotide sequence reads TGTGCCAGTAGTATAGTCGACGGTGAAGCTTTCTTT. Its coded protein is CASSIVDGEAFF.